The sequence of this T cell receptor (beta chain) was determined in a study of T cell responses to AZD1222 COVID-19 vaccine. Profiling relied on immunoSEQ multiplex PCR, and the TCRdb table lists in-frame clones only, not all of them. The sample has 120,000 or so clones, 75% to 95% seen once. The germline gives CDR1 KGHDR, CDR2 SFDVKD. V gave up 0 bases and J gave up 3 bases, with 12 bases separating them. The CDR3 is 16 residues long. Notes on this clone: Antigen unknown.

Study results and limitations: Baseline seropositivity occurred in only 5 to 7 AZD1222 recipients. Repertoires were collected only later (after the peak T cell response had occurred). Females made up more of the donors, who were largely white British, and clonal diversity may have come out too low.

The sample here was peripheral blood, taken on day 0 of AZD1222 vaccination. The TCR originated in an adult in good health. V gene TRBV24-1 combines with J gene TRBJ2-3; D perhaps matches TRBD1 (5 bases). This CDR3 reads CATSDLRQKGTDTQYF. DNA for the CDR3: TGTGCCACCAGTGATTTGAGACAGAAGGGAACAGATACGCAGTATTTT.